This TCR beta chain was captured by sequencing in a study of control samples from healthy donors and cancer patients. The method was immunoSEQ multiplex PCR; TCRdb's version includes in-frame clones alone and lacks a portion of them. The sample records around 100,000 clones, roughly 92% being singletons. This clone appeared once. Sequencing was performed on blood. This TCR derives from a human donor in good health. The donor label of this sample is uncertain.

DNA of the CDR3: TGCGCCAGCAGCTTGGCGGGGGGACCGAATGAGCAGTTCTTC. Amino acid sequence: CASSLAGGPNEQFF. The chain combines TRBV5-1 with TRBJ2-1; 7 nucleotides line up with TRBD2. Germline-derived CDR1 and CDR2 are SGHRS and YFSETQ. J gave up 7 bases and V 0 bases, and 4 bases lay outside the gene matches. The CDR3 sequence is 14 residues long.